The clone carrying this T cell receptor beta chain appeared a few times. One end of the junction does not line up with germline, which may come from a read error. This specimen comes from a study of blood T cell repertoires in COVID-19. The repertoire was sequenced with immunoSEQ multiplex PCR; TCRdb's copy has only in-frame clones and lacks some. Of some 400,000 clones listed, around 84% are singletons. CDR3 length: 12 residues. Germline CDR1 SGHTA, CDR2 FQGNSA. This sequence originates from a human donor in a cohort sampled during active COVID-19. The gene calls are TRBV7-2 and TRBJ2-7, with D perhaps TRBD2 (5 bases). Sequences were obtained from peripheral blood. The CDR3 coding sequence is TGTGCCAGCAGCTTAGATGGACGGACTCCGAACTTC. Its translation: CASSLDGRTPNF.